This record looks at one T cell receptor beta chain sequence and its context. Its cognate antigen is unknown. This sample is drawn from a study of spatial heterogeneity in lung cancer. On the study more broadly: Alpha-chain sequences were consistently detected less often than beta-chain sequences. The study's findings and limits: The number of expanded tumor alpha and beta chains correlated with mutation number.

The CDR3 runs to 14 residues. The ends were cut back, 4 bases at V and 0 bases at J, with 9 bases in the middle. Germline CDR1 is MNHEY and CDR2 is SVGEGT. Noted time point: sample taken at primary tumor resection. The donors comprised about 70 untreated early-stage non-small cell lung cancer patients. The sequenced material consisted of unsorted whole RNA from tumor, nontumor lung or frozen PBMC. Unique molecular identifiers tagged every individual TCR cDNA molecule. TCRdb ran MiXCR on the 5' RACE reads and lists one entry per CDR3 protein. The table has about 10,000 distinct CDR3 sequences, around half seen once; the top ten hold about 28%.

The sequence came from a female donor with early-stage non-small cell lung cancer. The sequencing used lung tumor tissue, collected at surgery. The chain carries TRBV6-2 or TRBV6-3 and TRBJ1-1; D not certain. Written as DNA, the CDR3 is TGTGCCAGCAGTTCCTCCTGGTTGAACACTGAAGCTTTCTTT. It specifies CASSSSWLNTEAFF.